A selection of T cell receptor beta chains follows, all from one sample in a study of T cell changes during pregnancy in multiple sclerosis. Libraries were prepared by immunoSEQ multiplex PCR; TCRdb keeps only in-frame clonotypes and omits some of them. The repertoire holds 59,000 or so clones, with approximately 90% as singletons. Sequences were derived from peripheral blood, sampled in the third trimester of pregnancy. These receptors were collected from a female donor in good health, enrolled as a control in a pregnancy study. Both conserved end residues are part of each CDR3. The D gene is left open where the match is weak. A clone size is listed for some rows: how often the clone was seen (once, few, many), or a class if it is expanded.

TRBJ2-5	NA	TRBD2	TRBV9	CASSVEAGGFQETQYF	TGTGCCAGCAGCGTAGAGGCGGGAGGATTCCAAGAGACCCAGTACTTC
TRBJ1-1	NA	TRBD1	TRBV6-5	CASGRQGWTEAFF	TGTGCCAGCGGCAGACAGGGGTGGACTGAAGCTTTCTTT
TRBJ2-1	once	NA	TRBV6-5	CASRLTASSYNEQFF	TGTGCCAGTAGACTCACCGCGAGCTCCTACAATGAGCAGTTCTTC
TRBJ2-3	NA	TRBD2	TRBV9	CASSGSGSPDTQYF	TGTGCCAGCAGCGGCAGCGGGAGCCCAGATACGCAGTATTTT
TRBJ2-2	NA	TRBD1	TRBV19	CASSVRPGQGNTGELFF	TGTGCCTCGAGTGTGAGACCGGGACAGGGGAACACCGGGGAGCTGTTTTTT
TRBJ2-7	NA	TRBD2	TRBV25-1	CASSEFRAGGDEQYF	TGTGCCAGCAGTGAATTTAGAGCGGGAGGGGACGAGCAGTACTTC
TRBJ1-1	NA	NA	TRBV19	CASSIGGRPMNTEAFF	TGTGCCAGTAGTATTGGAGGCAGACCCATGAACACTGAAGCTTTCTTT
TRBJ1-1	NA	TRBD1	TRBV18	CASPSTGGVSTEAFF	TGTGCCAGCCCATCGACAGGGGGCGTAAGCACTGAAGCTTTCTTT
TRBJ2-2	NA	NA	TRBV5-1	CASSRSGHTTRGTGELFF	TGCGCCAGCAGCCGCTCGGGACACACCACGCGTGGCACCGGGGAGCTGTTTTTT
TRBJ1-2	NA	NA	TRBV7-9	CASSLSTVNYGYTF	TGTGCCAGCAGCCTCTCGACAGTTAACTATGGCTACACCTTC
TRBJ2-3	NA	NA	TRBV5-1	CASTKFISDTQYF	TGCGCCAGCACTAAGTTCATTTCGGATACGCAGTATTTT
TRBJ1-2	NA	TRBD1	TRBV18	CASSPAGTGSFFAYGYTF	TGTGCCAGCTCCCCCGCCGGGACAGGGTCGTTTTTTGCGTATGGCTACACCTTC
TRBJ2-1	NA	TRBD2	TRBV29-1	CSVGEGRNEQFF	TGCAGCGTGGGGGAGGGCCGTAATGAGCAGTTCTTC
TRBJ1-1	NA	TRBD1	TRBV28	CASSLGQGAEAFF	TGTGCCAGCAGTCTCGGACAGGGGGCTGAAGCTTTCTTT
TRBJ2-3	NA	TRBD1	TRBV5-1	CASSLVGQGTDTQYF	TGCGCCAGCAGCTTGGTGGGACAGGGCACAGATACGCAGTATTTT
TRBJ2-7	NA	NA	TRBV6-5	CASSYPGQSFEQYF	TGTGCCAGCAGTTACCCCGGACAGAGCTTCGAGCAGTACTTC
TRBJ2-2	NA	TRBD1	TRBV11-2	CASSSGQGARTGELFF	TGTGCCAGCAGCTCGGGACAGGGGGCACGGACCGGGGAGCTGTTTTTT
TRBJ1-1	few	NA	TRBV7-9	CASSFVPDTEAFF	TGTGCCAGCAGCTTTGTTCCGGACACTGAAGCTTTCTTT
TRBJ1-2	NA	NA	TRBV6-5	CASSRSGQGVSYTF	TGTGCCAGCAGTCGTTCGGGACAAGGAGTGAGCTACACCTTC
TRBJ2-2	NA	NA	TRBV9	CASSVGARKDTGELFF	TGTGCCAGCAGCGTAGGGGCGCGCAAGGACACCGGGGAGCTGTTTTTT
TRBJ2-3	NA	NA	TRBV5-1	CASSLSLATSTDTQYF	TGCGCCAGCAGCCTCTCCCTAGCTACTAGCACAGATACGCAGTATTTT
TRBJ2-2	NA	NA	TRBV7-2	CASSLQSGGGIGELFF	TGTGCCAGCAGCCTTCAGAGCGGTGGTGGGATCGGGGAGCTGTTTTTT
TRBJ2-7	NA	NA	TRBV7-7	CASSPNPGDEQYF	TGTGCTAGCAGCCCCAATCCCGGGGACGAGCAGTACTTC
TRBJ2-7	NA	NA	TRBV18	CASSQGTSDYEQYF	TGTGCCAGCTCACAAGGGACATCAGACTACGAGCAGTACTTC
TRBJ2-5	NA	TRBD2	TRBV18	CASSPPLAGLPETQYF	TGTGCCAGCTCACCACCGCTAGCGGGGTTACCAGAGACCCAGTACTTC
TRBJ1-5	NA	NA	TRBV5-4	CASSLGGTGDQPQHF	TGTGCCAGCAGTTTGGGGGGGACTGGGGATCAGCCCCAGCATTTT
TRBJ1-1	NA	NA	TRBV5-1	CATHSGEWNTEAFF	TGCGCCACCCACTCCGGGGAGTGGAACACTGAAGCTTTCTTT
TRBJ1-4	NA	NA	TRBV28	CASSFPPYRSLNEKLFF	TGTGCCAGCAGTTTTCCACCTTACAGGAGTCTTAATGAAAAACTGTTTTTT